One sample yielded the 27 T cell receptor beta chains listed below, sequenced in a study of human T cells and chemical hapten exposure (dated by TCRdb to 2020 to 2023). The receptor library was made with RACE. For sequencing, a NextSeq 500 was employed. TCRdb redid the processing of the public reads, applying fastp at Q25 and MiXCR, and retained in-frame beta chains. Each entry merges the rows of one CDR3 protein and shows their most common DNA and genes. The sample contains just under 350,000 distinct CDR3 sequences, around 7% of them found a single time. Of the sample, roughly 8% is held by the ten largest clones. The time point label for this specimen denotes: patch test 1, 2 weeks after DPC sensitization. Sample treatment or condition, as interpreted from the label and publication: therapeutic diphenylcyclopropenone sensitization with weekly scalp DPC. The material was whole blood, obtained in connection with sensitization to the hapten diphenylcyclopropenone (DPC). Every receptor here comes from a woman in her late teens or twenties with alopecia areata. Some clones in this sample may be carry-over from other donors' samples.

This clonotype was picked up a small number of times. CDR3 in amino acids: CSVGQSGQPQHF. In DNA form, the CDR3 reads TGCAGTGTCGGACAGTCCGGTCAGCCCCAGCATTTT. The chain is built from TRBV20-1 and TRBJ1-5; weak D call: TRBD1 (6 bases). Trimming removed 7 bases at V and 6 bases at J, with 13 bases between. The CDR3 loop spans 12 amino acids. Germline lookup yields CDR1 DFQATT and CDR2 SNEGSKA (reference sequence).

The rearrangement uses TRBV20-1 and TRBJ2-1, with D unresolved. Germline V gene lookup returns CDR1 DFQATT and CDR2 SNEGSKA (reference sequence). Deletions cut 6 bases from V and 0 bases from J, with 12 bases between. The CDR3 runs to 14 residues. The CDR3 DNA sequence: TGCAGTGCCCCCCCCCGCAGCTCCTACAATGAGCAGTTCTTC. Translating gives CSAPPRSSYNEQFF.

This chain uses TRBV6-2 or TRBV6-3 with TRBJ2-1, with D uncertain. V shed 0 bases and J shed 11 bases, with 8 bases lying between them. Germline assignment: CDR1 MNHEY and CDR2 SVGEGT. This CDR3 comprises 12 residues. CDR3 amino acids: CASSYSDRKQFF. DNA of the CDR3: TGTGCCAGCAGTTACTCGGACCGAAAGCAGTTCTTC.

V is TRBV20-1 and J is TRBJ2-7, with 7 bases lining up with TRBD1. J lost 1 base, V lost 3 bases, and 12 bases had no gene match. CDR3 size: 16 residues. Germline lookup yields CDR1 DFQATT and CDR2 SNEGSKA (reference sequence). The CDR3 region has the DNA TGCAGTGCTAGGGTTCACCGGGACAGTACATCCTACGAGCAGTACTTC. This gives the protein CSARVHRDSTSYEQYF.

CDR3 region: CSAKLLGAADTQYF. As DNA, the CDR3 is TGCAGTGCCAAACTGCTAGGGGCGGCGGATACGCAGTATTTT. The V call is TRBV20-1, the J call TRBJ2-3; a possible D gene is TRBD1 (5 bases). CDR3 length equals 14 residues. Germline-derived CDR1 and CDR2 are DFQATT and SNEGSKA (reference sequence). Trimming left V 6 bases short and J 6 bases short, with 19 bases between.

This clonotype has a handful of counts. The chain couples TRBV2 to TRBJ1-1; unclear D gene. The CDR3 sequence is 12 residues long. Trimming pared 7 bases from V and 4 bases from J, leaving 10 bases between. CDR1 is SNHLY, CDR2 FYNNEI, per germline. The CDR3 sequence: CASNAWGTEAFF. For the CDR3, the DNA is TGTGCCAGCAATGCCTGGGGCACTGAAGCTTTCTTT.

DNA of the CDR3: TGTGCCAGCAGTTCACAGACAGGGGCGGCTGAAGCTTTCTTT. Amino acids: CASSSQTGAAEAFF. The chain carries TRBV6-2 or TRBV6-3 and TRBJ1-1; 8 bases map to TRBD1. The trim removed 4 bases at V and 6 bases at J, leaving 7 bases unmatched. The germline CDR1 and CDR2 sequences are MNHEY and SVGEGT. The CDR3 contains 14 residues.

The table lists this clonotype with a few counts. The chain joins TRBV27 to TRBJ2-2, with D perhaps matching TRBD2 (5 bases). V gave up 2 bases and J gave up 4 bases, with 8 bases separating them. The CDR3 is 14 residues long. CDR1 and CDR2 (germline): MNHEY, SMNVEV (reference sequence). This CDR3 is CASSLMDFTGELFF. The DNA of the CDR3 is TGTGCCAGCAGTTTAATGGACTTCACCGGGGAGCTGTTTTTT.

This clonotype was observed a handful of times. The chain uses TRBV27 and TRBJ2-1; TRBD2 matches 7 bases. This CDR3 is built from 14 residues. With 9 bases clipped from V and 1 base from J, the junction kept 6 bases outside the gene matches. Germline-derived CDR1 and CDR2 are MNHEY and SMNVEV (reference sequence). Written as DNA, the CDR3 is TGTGCCAGTATTAACGGGGGGTCCTACAATGAGCAGTTCTTC. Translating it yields CASINGGSYNEQFF.

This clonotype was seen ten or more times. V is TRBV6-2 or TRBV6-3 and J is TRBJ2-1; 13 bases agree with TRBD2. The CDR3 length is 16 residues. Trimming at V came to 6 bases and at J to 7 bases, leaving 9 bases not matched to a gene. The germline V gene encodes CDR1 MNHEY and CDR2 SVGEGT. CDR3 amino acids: CASSTTSGGAGNEQFF. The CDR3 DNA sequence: TGTGCCAGCAGCACCACTAGCGGGGGGGCCGGGAATGAGCAGTTCTTC.

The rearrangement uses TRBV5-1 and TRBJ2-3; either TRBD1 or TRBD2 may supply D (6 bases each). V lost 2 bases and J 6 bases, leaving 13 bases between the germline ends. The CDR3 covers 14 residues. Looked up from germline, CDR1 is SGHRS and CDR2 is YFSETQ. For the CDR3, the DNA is TGCGCCAGCAGCTTTAATAGGGGGGTCGATACGCAGTATTTT. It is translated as CASSFNRGVDTQYF.

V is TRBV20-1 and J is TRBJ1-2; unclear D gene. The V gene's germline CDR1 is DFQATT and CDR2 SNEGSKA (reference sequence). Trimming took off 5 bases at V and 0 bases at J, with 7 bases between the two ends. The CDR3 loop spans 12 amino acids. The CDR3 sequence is CSALTSNYGYTF. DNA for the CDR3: TGCAGTGCTTTGACATCTAACTATGGCTACACCTTC.

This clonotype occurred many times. CDR3 nucleotides: TGTGCCAGCTCACCACTTTACGAGACAGTGAACACCGGGGAGCTGTTTTTT. As protein: CASSPLYETVNTGELFF. This chain joins TRBV18 and TRBJ2-2; tentatively, D is TRBD1 (5 bases). Germline CDR1 reads KGHSH; CDR2 reads LQKENI. The CDR3 has 17 residues. Trimming stripped 1 base from V and 1 base from J, with 13 bases between.

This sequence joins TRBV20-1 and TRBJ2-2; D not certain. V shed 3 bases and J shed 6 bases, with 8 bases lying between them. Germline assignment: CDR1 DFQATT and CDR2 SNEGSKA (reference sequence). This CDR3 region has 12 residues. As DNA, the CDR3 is TGCAGTGCTAGTCGGCCTCCCGGGGAGCTGTTTTTT. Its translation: CSASRPPGELFF.

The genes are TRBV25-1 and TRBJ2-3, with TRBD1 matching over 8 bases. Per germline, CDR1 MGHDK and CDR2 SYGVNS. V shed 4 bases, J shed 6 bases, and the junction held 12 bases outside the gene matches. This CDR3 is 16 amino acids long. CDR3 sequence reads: CASSVSGGPRTDTQYF. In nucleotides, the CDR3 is TGTGCCAGCAGTGTCTCAGGGGGCCCCCGGACGGATACGCAGTATTTT.

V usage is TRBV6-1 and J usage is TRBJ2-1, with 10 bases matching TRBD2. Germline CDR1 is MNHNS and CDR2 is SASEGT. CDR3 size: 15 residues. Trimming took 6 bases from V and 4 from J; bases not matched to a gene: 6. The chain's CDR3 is CASSVSGGDYNEQFF. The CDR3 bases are TGTGCCAGCAGCGTGAGCGGGGGGGATTACAATGAGCAGTTCTTC.

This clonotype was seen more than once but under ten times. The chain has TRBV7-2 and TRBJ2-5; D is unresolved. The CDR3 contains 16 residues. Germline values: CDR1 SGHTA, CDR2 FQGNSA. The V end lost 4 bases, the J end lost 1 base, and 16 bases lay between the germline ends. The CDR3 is CASSSLARRSQETQYF. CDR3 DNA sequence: TGTGCCAGCAGCTCGCTCGCGCGACGGTCCCAAGAGACCCAGTACTTC.

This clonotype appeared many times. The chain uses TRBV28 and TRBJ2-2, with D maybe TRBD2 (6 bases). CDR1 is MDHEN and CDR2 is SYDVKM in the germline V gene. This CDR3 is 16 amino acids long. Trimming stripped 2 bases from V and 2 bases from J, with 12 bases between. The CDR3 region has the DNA TGTGCCAGCAGTTTAGGAGGGCTGACTAACACCGGGGAGCTGTTTTTT. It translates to CASSLGGLTNTGELFF.

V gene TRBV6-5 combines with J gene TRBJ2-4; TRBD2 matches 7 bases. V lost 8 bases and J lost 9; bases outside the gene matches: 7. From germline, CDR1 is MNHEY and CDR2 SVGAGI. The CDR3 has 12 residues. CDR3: CASGFGEGIQYF. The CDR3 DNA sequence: TGTGCCAGCGGGTTCGGGGAGGGCATTCAGTACTTC.

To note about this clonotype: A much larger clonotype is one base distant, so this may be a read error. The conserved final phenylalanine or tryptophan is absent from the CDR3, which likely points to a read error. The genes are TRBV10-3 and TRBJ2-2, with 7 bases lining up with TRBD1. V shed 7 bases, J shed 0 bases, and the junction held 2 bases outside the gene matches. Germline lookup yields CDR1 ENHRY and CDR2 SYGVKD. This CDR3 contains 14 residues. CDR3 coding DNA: TGTGCCATCAAGGGGACAGCGAACACCGGGGAGCTGTTTCTT. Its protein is CAIKGTANTGELFL.

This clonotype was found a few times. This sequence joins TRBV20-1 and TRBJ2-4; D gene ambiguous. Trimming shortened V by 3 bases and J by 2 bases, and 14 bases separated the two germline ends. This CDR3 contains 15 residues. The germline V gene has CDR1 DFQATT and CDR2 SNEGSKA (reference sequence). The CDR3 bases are TGCAGTGCTAGCTTATTCAGAACTACCAAAAACATTCAGTACTTC. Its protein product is CSASLFRTTKNIQYF.

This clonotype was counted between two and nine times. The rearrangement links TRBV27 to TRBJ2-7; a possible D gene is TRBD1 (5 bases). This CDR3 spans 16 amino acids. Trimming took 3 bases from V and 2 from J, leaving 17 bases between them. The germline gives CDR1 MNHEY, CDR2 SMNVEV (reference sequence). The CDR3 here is CASSFSAGYGPYEQYF. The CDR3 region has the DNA TGTGCCAGCAGTTTCTCCGCAGGGTATGGCCCCTACGAGCAGTACTTC.

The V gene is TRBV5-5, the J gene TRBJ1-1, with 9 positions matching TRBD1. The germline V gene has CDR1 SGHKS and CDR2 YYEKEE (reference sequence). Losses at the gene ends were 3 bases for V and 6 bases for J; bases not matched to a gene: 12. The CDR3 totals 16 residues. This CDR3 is CASSSLSGTGRSEAFF. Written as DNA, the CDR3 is TGTGCCAGCAGCTCATTATCCGGGACAGGGAGGTCTGAAGCTTTCTTT.

The CDR3, as DNA: TGCGCCAGCAGCCAAGAAACAGGGGGATTCTATGGCTACACCTTC. Its translation: CASSQETGGFYGYTF. This chain joins TRBV4-3 and TRBJ1-2, with 8 positions matching TRBD1. CDR3 size: 15 residues. Germline CDR1 is LGHNA and CDR2 is YSLEER. V lost 0 bases to trimming and J lost 4 bases; unmatched junction nucleotides: 4.

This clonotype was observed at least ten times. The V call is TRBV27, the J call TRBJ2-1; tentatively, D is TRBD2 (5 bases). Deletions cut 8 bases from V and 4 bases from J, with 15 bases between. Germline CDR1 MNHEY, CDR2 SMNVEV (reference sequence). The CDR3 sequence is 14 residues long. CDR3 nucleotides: TGTGCCAGCCGTACGGGGTCAACATACAATGAGCAGTTCTTC. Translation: CASRTGSTYNEQFF.

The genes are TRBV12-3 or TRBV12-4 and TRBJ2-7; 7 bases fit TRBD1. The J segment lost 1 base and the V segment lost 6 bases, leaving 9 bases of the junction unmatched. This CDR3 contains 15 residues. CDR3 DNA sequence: TGTGCCAGCAGCCCCACCGGGGACAGATCCTACGAGCAGTACTTC. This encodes CASSPTGDRSYEQYF.

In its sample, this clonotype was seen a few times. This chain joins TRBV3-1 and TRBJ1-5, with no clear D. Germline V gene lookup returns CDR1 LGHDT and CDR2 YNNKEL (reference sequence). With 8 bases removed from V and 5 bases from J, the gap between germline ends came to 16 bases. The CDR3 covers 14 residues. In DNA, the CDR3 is TGTGCCAGCCCCTGGAGGGATATAGATCAGCCCCAGCATTTT. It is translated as CASPWRDIDQPQHF.